Given below is one T cell receptor beta chain in context. Donors comprised only Caucasian adults living in Nashville, Tennessee. This sample was included in a study of shared clonotypes between healthy human individuals. The table came from immunoSEQ multiplex PCR; TCRdb's copy has only in-frame clones and leaves some out. Among about 180,000 clones listed, about 93% were seen once. This CDR3 contains 15 residues. This chain connects TRBV21-1 to TRBJ2-5; TRBD2, the table's D call, was not compared with the DNA. TRBV21-1 is marked as a pseudogene. Specimen: naive CD4+ T cells sorted from blood. Subset meaning: CD45RA+ positively selected. This TCR derives from a woman in her twenties or thirties in good health. The CDR3 DNA reads TGTGCCAGCAGCAAAGAGTTACGGGGCCAAGAGACCCAGTACTTC. Its protein product is CASSKELRGQETQYF.